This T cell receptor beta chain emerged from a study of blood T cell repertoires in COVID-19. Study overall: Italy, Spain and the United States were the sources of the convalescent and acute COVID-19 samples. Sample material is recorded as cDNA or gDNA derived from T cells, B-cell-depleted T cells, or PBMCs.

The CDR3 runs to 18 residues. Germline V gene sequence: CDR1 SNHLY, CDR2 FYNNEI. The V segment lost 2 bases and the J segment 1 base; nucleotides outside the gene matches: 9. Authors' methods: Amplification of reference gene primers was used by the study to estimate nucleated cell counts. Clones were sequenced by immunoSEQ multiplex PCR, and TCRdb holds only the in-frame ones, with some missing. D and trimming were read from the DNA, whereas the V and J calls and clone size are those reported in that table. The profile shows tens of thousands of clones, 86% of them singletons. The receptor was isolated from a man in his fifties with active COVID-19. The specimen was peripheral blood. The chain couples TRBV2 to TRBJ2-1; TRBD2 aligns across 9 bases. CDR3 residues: CASSEMLLAGRSYNEQFF. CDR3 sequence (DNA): TGTGCCAGCAGTGAAATGCTGCTAGCGGGGAGATCCTACAATGAGCAGTTCTTC.